These 23 T cell receptor beta chains were sequenced from one sample in a study of blood T cell repertoires in COVID-19. Data came from immunoSEQ multiplex PCR; TCRdb stores just in-frame clones and leaves some out. This table has some 68,000 clones, about 90% appearing once. Material for sequencing was peripheral blood. The receptors come from a woman between 50 and 59 years old with COVID-19, enrolled during active disease.

The rearrangement joins TRBV4-2 to TRBJ2-5, with 7 bases that match TRBD2. Per germline, CDR1 LGHNA and CDR2 YNFKEQ. V dropped 5 bases and J dropped 0; count of bases not matched to a gene: 9. The CDR3 has 16 amino acids. The CDR3: CASSFPPRGDQETQYF. The CDR3 nucleotides read TGTGCCAGCAGCTTCCCGCCCCGGGGGGACCAAGAGACCCAGTACTTC.

V is TRBV28 and J is TRBJ2-3, with D maybe TRBD1 (6 bases). V shed 8 bases and J shed 6 bases, with 18 bases lying between them. The CDR3 loop spans 14 amino acids. Germline V CDR1 and CDR2: MDHEN, SYDVKM. The CDR3 DNA follows: TGTGCCAGCCAACAGGGAGCTAGCAAGGATACGCAGTATTTT. Translated: CASQQGASKDTQYF.

The chain combines TRBV6-4 with TRBJ2-2; TRBD2 aligns across 9 bases. Germline CDR1 is MRHNA and CDR2 is SNTAGT. The CDR3 is 17 amino acids. With V trimmed by 2 bases and J by 2 bases, 6 bases remained unmatched. The CDR3 loop is CASSDRAGGPNTGELFF. CDR3 sequence (DNA): TGTGCCAGCAGTGACCGGGCGGGAGGGCCAAACACCGGGGAGCTGTTTTTT.

V gene TRBV3-1 (or the pseudogene TRBV3-2) combines with J gene TRBJ2-2; tentative D call: TRBD1 (5 bases). There are 14 residues in the CDR3. Germline loops: CDR1 LGHDT, CDR2 YNNKEL (reference sequence). The V end lost 2 bases, the J end lost 7 bases, and 11 bases lay between the germline ends. The CDR3 DNA is TGTGCCAGCAGCCAATTTCAGGGCGGCGGGGAGCTGTTTTTT. Its protein is CASSQFQGGGELFF.

J is TRBJ2-3 and V is TRBV7-3; D might be TRBD2 (5 bases). From germline, CDR1 is SGHTA and CDR2 FQGTGA. The length of the CDR3 is 14 residues. The germline V and J ends were trimmed by 5 bases and 2 bases, with 11 bases remaining between them. In DNA form, the CDR3 reads TGTGCCAGCAGCGCTGGGAGCGCCACAGATACGCAGTATTTT. This codes for CASSAGSATDTQYF. Together with reference TRBV7-3 and TRBJ2-3, the CDR3 gives the full variable domain: GAGVSQTPSNKVTEKGKYVELRCDPISGHTALYWYRQSLGQGPEFLIYFQGTGAADDSGLPNDRFFAVRPEGSVSTLKIQRTERGDSAVYLCASSAGSATDTQYFGPGTRLTVL.

CDR3 nucleotide sequence: TGTGCCAGCAGCTGGGGGACAGGGGTGACTGAAGCTTTCTTT. Its protein product is CASSWGTGVTEAFF. This rearrangement joins TRBV7-9 to TRBJ1-1, with TRBD1 matching 10 bases. The junction had 4 bases not matched to a gene; V was cut back by 4 bases and J by 5 bases. The CDR3 length is 14 residues. Per germline, CDR1 SEHNR and CDR2 FQNEAQ (reference sequence). Full variable domain (missing parts from reference TRBV7-9 and TRBJ1-1): DTGVSQNPRHKITKRGQNVTFRCDPISEHNRLYWYRQTLGQGPEFLTYFQNEAQLEKSRLLSDRFSAERPKGSFSTLEIQRTEQGDSAMYLCASSWGTGVTEAFFGQGTRLTVV.

J is TRBJ1-5 and V is TRBV2; D is unresolved. Germline V CDR1 and CDR2: SNHLY, FYNNEI. The CDR3 extends over 14 amino acids. The V gene lost 7 bases and the J gene lost 4 bases, with 14 bases spanning the gap. The CDR3 is CASMGGQPNQPQHF. In DNA form, the CDR3 reads TGTGCCAGCATGGGCGGGCAGCCGAATCAGCCCCAGCATTTT.

The V and J genes are TRBV11-3 and TRBJ1-2; D gene uncertain. Germline V gives CDR1 SGHNT, CDR2 YENEEA. V lost 3 bases and J 4 bases, leaving 12 bases between the germline ends. The CDR3 covers 14 residues. The CDR3, as DNA: TGTGCCAGCAGCTTTGGAGAGGCCGCCTATGGCTACACCTTC. Translated: CASSFGEAAYGYTF.

This chain links TRBV5-1 with TRBJ1-1; 8 bases are shared with TRBD1. Trimming cost V 3 bases and J 12 bases; bases outside gene matches: 16. The CDR3 consists of 15 residues. The germline V gene encodes CDR1 SGHRS and CDR2 YFSETQ. The CDR3 nucleotides read TGCGCCAGCAGCTCATTGTTGCGGAGTACAGGGGGAACTTTCTTT. Translated: CASSSLLRSTGGTFF.

This chain connects TRBV6-2 or TRBV6-3 to TRBJ1-6, with TRBD1 as a possible D gene (6 bases). The CDR3 loop spans 15 amino acids. Germline values: CDR1 MNHEY, CDR2 SVGEGT. Trimming left V 2 bases short and J 7 bases short, with 12 bases between. The CDR3 coding sequence is TGTGCCAGCAGTTACGTGGGACACCCCAATTCACCCCTCCACTTT. This sequence encodes CASSYVGHPNSPLHF.

A note on this clone: The sample holds other DNA sequences that translate to the same CDR3. The chain joins TRBV20-1 to TRBJ2-7; maybe TRBD2 (5 bases). The ends were cut back, 3 bases at V and 4 bases at J, with 7 bases in the middle. The CDR3 is 11 residues long. Germline V lookup: CDR1 DFQATT, CDR2 SNEGSKA (reference sequence). The CDR3 DNA reads as TGCAGTGCTAGGGGCGGGTACGAGCAGTACTTC. Translated: CSARGGYEQYF.

The rearrangement links TRBV30 to TRBJ2-1, with D unclear. Trimming took 2 bases from V and 6 from J, leaving 5 bases between them. CDR3 length equals 11 residues. CDR1 is GTSNPN, CDR2 SVGIG, per germline (reference sequence). The CDR3 here is CAWSPRNEQFF. CDR3 DNA: TGTGCCTGGAGTCCTCGCAATGAGCAGTTCTTC.

The chain joins TRBV19 to TRBJ1-5; possibly TRBD1 for D (6 bases). Germline V CDR1 and CDR2: LNHDA, SQIVND (reference sequence). Trimming left V 6 bases short and J 1 base short, with 10 bases between. The CDR3 runs to 14 residues. The CDR3 nucleotides are TGTGCCAGTAGAAACCAGGGGAGCAATCAGCCCCAGCATTTT. Encoded protein: CASRNQGSNQPQHF. Using reference TRBV19 and TRBJ1-5 for the parts outside the CDR3, the full variable domain is DGGITQSPKYLFRKEGQNVTLSCEQNLNHDAMYWYRQDPGQGLRLIYYSQIVNDFQKGDIAEGYSVSREKKESFPLTVTSAQKNPTAFYLCASRNQGSNQPQHFGDGTRLSIL.

The chain has TRBV5-1 and TRBJ2-5; D is possibly TRBD1 (6 bases). Germline V gene lookup returns CDR1 SGHRS and CDR2 YFSETQ. With 4 bases removed from V and 5 bases from J, the gap between germline ends came to 15 bases. This CDR3 spans 14 amino acids. In DNA form, the CDR3 reads TGCGCCAGCAGCCCGGGACATTTAAGGGAGACCCAGTACTTC. Amino acid sequence: CASSPGHLRETQYF. The full variable domain, its missing parts supplied by reference TRBV5-1 and TRBJ2-5, is KAGVTQTPRYLIKTRGQQVTLSCSPISGHRSVSWYQQTPGQGLQFLFEYFSETQRNKGNFPGRFSGRQFSNSRSEMNVSTLELGDSALYLCASSPGHLRETQYFGPGTRLLVL.

The rearrangement uses TRBV28 and TRBJ2-7; 12 positions agree with TRBD2. Germline CDR1 MDHEN, CDR2 SYDVKM. The CDR3 totals 14 residues. The V and J ends lost 4 bases and 5 bases, in that order; junction bases with no gene match: 3. This CDR3 reads CASSWTSGMNEQYF. In DNA, the CDR3 is TGTGCCAGCAGTTGGACTAGCGGGATGAACGAGCAGTACTTC.

The genes are TRBV5-4 and TRBJ2-1; TRBD2 matches at 13 bases. J lost 0 bases, V lost 5 bases, and 2 bases had no gene match. The CDR3 totals 16 residues. Germline V CDR1 and CDR2: SGHNT, YYREEE (reference sequence). CDR3 region: CASSRTSGSSYNEQFF. CDR3 coding DNA: TGTGCCAGCAGTCGGACTAGCGGGAGCTCCTACAATGAGCAGTTCTTC.

The genes are TRBV5-4 and TRBJ1-4, with 9 bases that match TRBD1. J was trimmed by 5 bases and V by 4 bases; bases with no gene match: 6. The CDR3 is 15 residues long. Germline CDR1 SGHNT, CDR2 YYREEE (reference sequence). This CDR3 is CASSPGTGWNEKLFF. CDR3 DNA sequence: TGTGCCAGCAGCCCTGGGACAGGGTGGAATGAAAAACTGTTTTTT.

The genes are TRBV28 and TRBJ1-4, with 8 bases matching TRBD1. The V segment lost 6 bases and the J segment 6 bases; nucleotides outside the gene matches: 9. Germline lookup yields CDR1 MDHEN and CDR2 SYDVKM. The CDR3 length is 15 residues. The CDR3 DNA follows: TGTGCCAGCAGGGCTAGACAGGGGTACGATGAAAAACTGTTTTTT. It is translated as CASRARQGYDEKLFF.

The chain uses TRBV7-9 and TRBJ2-3; no definite D call. The ends were cut back, 2 bases at V and 6 bases at J, with 6 bases in the middle. This CDR3 is built from 12 residues. In germline, CDR1 is SEHNR, CDR2 FQNEAQ (reference sequence). Written as DNA, the CDR3 is TGTGCCAGCAGCTTAACTCCGGATACGCAGTATTTT. It codes for CASSLTPDTQYF. Using reference TRBV7-9 and TRBJ2-3 for the parts outside the CDR3, the full variable domain is DTGVSQNPRHKITKRGQNVTFRCDPISEHNRLYWYRQTLGQGPEFLTYFQNEAQLEKSRLLSDRFSAERPKGSFSTLEIQRTEQGDSAMYLCASSLTPDTQYFGPGTRLTVL.

This chain joins TRBV28 and TRBJ2-7, with 7 bases fitting TRBD2. The CDR3 is 15 residues long. V shed 6 bases, J shed 2 bases, and the junction held 10 bases outside the gene matches. Germline CDR1 reads MDHEN; CDR2 reads SYDVKM. CDR3 in DNA: TGTGCCAGCAGCACTACTAGCGCTTACCCCTACGAGCAGTACTTC. The encoded protein is CASSTTSAYPYEQYF.

The gene calls are TRBV6-5 and TRBJ2-5; tentative D call: TRBD1 (6 bases). CDR3 length equals 13 residues. Trimming took 10 bases from V and 1 from J, leaving 13 bases between them. Germline V gene sequence: CDR1 MNHEY, CDR2 SVGAGI. The CDR3 protein is CATRLDSQETQYF. CDR3 in DNA: TGTGCCACCAGACTGGACAGCCAAGAGACCCAGTACTTC.

The chain is built from TRBV11-3 and TRBJ1-1; TRBD1 agrees at 7 bases. Per the germline V gene, CDR1 is SGHNT and CDR2 is YENEEA. The CDR3 sequence is 13 residues long. Germline trimming cut 3 bases from V and 5 bases from J; bases unmatched to any gene: 3. The CDR3 protein is CASSFVRGTEAFF. The DNA for the CDR3 is TGTGCCAGCAGCTTCGTCAGGGGGACTGAAGCTTTCTTT.

A few counts support this clone. The CDR3 DNA reads as TGTGCCACCAGCAGAGGAGCTCTTGGCAATCAGCCCCAGCATTTT. Amino acids: CATSRGALGNQPQHF. This sequence joins TRBV15 and TRBJ1-5; no clear D. The CDR3 runs 15 residues. Germline CDR1 and CDR2: LNHNV and YYDKDF (reference sequence). Trimming pared 1 base from V and 2 bases from J, leaving 9 bases between.